The source of this T cell receptor (beta chain) is a study of cytomegalovirus exposure and HLA in healthy donors. In the PCR, 60 Vbeta and 13 Jbeta primers were used. Using immunoSEQ multiplex PCR, the repertoire was profiled, and TCRdb retains in-frame clones only, with some absent. The sample holds approximately 150,000 clones, about 80% seen once. To note about this clone: The antigen is not known.

Study-wide results and caveats: Highly shared sequence variants in one cluster were likely a sequencing artifact. Analyses of presence/absence relied on an assumption of roughly uniform sequencing depth across donors.

This TCR came from a woman aged 40-49 years in good health and CMV-seronegative. The sequenced sample was PBMCs.

The CDR3 DNA reads as TGTGCCAGCAGCTTAACGCGGGGAGAGAACACTGAAGCTTTCTTT. The encoded protein is CASSLTRGENTEAFF. The genes are TRBV7-3 and TRBJ1-1; D is ambiguous. Germline V gene data show CDR1 as SGHTA and CDR2 as FQGTGA. The CDR3 is 15 residues long. The V gene lost 0 bases and the J gene lost 1 base, with 9 bases spanning the gap.